This T cell receptor (beta chain) was sequenced in a study of T cell responses to AZD1222 COVID-19 vaccine. The repertoire was sequenced with immunoSEQ multiplex PCR; TCRdb's copy has only in-frame clones and lacks some. The table lists about 97,000 clones, 70% to 90% of them singletons. Trimming cost V 4 bases and J 7 bases; bases outside gene matches: 4. The CDR3 is made up of 14 amino acids. The germline CDR1 and CDR2 sequences are MNHEY and SVGEGT. The chain links TRBV6-2 or TRBV6-3 to TRBJ1-4, with 9 positions matching TRBD1. The source of this sequence is an adult in good health. Sequencing used peripheral blood, obtained on day 0 of AZD1222 vaccination. For the CDR3, the DNA is TGTGCCAGCAGTTTTGGGACAGGGTCTGAAAAACTGTTTTTT. It codes for CASSFGTGSEKLFF.